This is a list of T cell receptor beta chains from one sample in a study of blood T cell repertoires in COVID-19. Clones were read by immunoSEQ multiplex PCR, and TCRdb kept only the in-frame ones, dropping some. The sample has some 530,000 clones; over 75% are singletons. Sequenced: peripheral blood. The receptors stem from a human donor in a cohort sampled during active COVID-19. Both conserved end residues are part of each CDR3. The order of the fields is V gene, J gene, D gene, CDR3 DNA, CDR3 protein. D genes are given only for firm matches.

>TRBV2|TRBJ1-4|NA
TGTGCCAGCAGTGAGAGGGTCCCAGAGGAGAAACTGTTTTTT
CASSERVPEEKLFF
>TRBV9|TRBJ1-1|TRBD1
TGTGCCAGCAGCGTAGCGACAGGGTTGGTCTCTGAAGCTTTCTTT
CASSVATGLVSEAFF
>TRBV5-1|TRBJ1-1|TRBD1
TGCGCCAGCAGCTTAGGACAGGGGAGTGCTGAAGCTTTCTTT
CASSLGQGSAEAFF
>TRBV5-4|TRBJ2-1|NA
TGTGCCAGCAGCTTGGGAGAGCGGGCGAGCTCCTACAATGAGCAGTTCTTC
CASSLGERASSYNEQFF
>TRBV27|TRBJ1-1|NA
TGTGCCAGCAGTTCCCTGGGCGGGCCTAATGAGGAAGCTTTCTTT
CASSSLGGPNEEAFF
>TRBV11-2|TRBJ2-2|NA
TGTGCCAGCAGCTTAGCAGGGGCCGACACCGGGGAGCTGTTTTTT
CASSLAGADTGELFF
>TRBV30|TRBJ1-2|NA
TGTGCCTGGAGTAATGACAGATACTATGGCTACACCTTC
CAWSNDRYYGYTF
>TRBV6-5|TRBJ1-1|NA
TGTGCCAGCAGTTACTCGGGGGGGCCCGAGAACACTGAAGCTTTCTTT
CASSYSGGPENTEAFF
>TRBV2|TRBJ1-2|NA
TGTGCCAGCAGCGACTACCCTGTTGGAGGGCTGGACTATGGCTACACCTTC
CASSDYPVGGLDYGYTF
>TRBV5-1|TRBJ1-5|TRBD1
TGCGCCAGCAGCTTGGGACAGGGTGGTCAGCCCCAGCATTTT
CASSLGQGGQPQHF
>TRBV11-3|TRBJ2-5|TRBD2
TGTGCCAGCAGCTCGACTAGCGGGAGCTATTCCGAGACCCAGTACTTC
CASSSTSGSYSETQYF